One and the same sample provided the 14 T cell receptor beta chains below, sequenced in a study of lymphopenia after photon versus proton radiotherapy. Sequencing was performed with immunoSEQ multiplex PCR; in TCRdb, only in-frame clones are kept and a portion is missing. Altogether tens of thousands of clones are present, 85% to 90% being singletons, with the ten largest covering 11%. This specimen was peripheral blood, taken from a patient treated with proton-based radiotherapy. The receptors stem from an older man with esophageal cancer.

This chain connects TRBV5-8 to TRBJ1-2, with D possibly matching TRBD1 (6 bases). The CDR3 length is 13 residues. Trimming cost V 5 bases and J 2 bases, with 10 bases left between them. From germline, CDR1 is SGHTS and CDR2 YDEGEE. The CDR3 here is CASRYDRNYGYTF. The CDR3 DNA is TGTGCCAGCAGATACGACAGGAACTATGGCTACACCTTC. Drawing the rest from reference TRBV5-8 and TRBJ1-2, the complete variable domain is EAGVTQSPTHLIKTRGQQATLRCSPISGHTSVYWYQQALGLGLQFLLWYDEGEERNRGNFPPRFSGRQFPNYSSELNVNALELEDSALYLCASRYDRNYGYTFGSGTRLTVV.

V is TRBV10-3 and J is TRBJ2-3; either TRBD1 or TRBD2 may supply D (5 bases each). Germline CDR1 is ENHRY and CDR2 is SYGVKD. V lost 0 bases and J lost 2, with 12 bases in between. CDR3 length: 16 amino acids. Here the CDR3 reads CAISESTGGPTDTQYF. CDR3 bases: TGTGCCATCAGTGAGTCTACAGGAGGCCCCACAGATACGCAGTATTTT.

This rearrangement joins TRBV5-4 to TRBJ1-5, with TRBD1 identical over 7 bases. Germline values: CDR1 SGHNT, CDR2 YYREEE (reference sequence). After removal of 9 bases from V and 3 bases from J, the junction contained 6 bases not matched to a gene. This CDR3 spans 13 amino acids. CDR3 nucleotide sequence: TGTGCCACCGGGACAGAAAACAATCAGCCCCAGCATTTT. Translating it yields CATGTENNQPQHF.

The count of this clone is one. The chain has TRBV7-9 and TRBJ2-7; 8 bases are shared with TRBD1. Trimming took 6 bases from V and 4 from J; bases not matched to a gene: 8. This CDR3 is 14 amino acids long. Germline V lookup: CDR1 SEHNR, CDR2 FQNEAQ (reference sequence). The CDR3 DNA follows: TGTGCCAGCAGTGGAGGACAGGGTCCTTACGAGCAGTACTTC. Translating gives CASSGGQGPYEQYF.

V gene TRBV4-1 combines with J gene TRBJ2-1, with D uncertain. Trimming cost V 1 base and J 8 bases, with 12 bases left between them. The CDR3 is 14 residues long. The germline CDR1 and CDR2 sequences are MGHRA and YSYEKL. The CDR3 region has the DNA TGCGCCAGCAGCCAAGTGGTTAGCACCCATGAGCAGTTCTTC. Protein sequence: CASSQVVSTHEQFF.

This sequence joins TRBV4-3 and TRBJ1-5; TRBD1 might be the D (5 bases). Deletions cut 1 base from V and 4 bases from J, with 14 bases between. The CDR3 covers 16 residues. Germline V gene data show CDR1 as LGHNA and CDR2 as YSLEER. The CDR3 protein is CASSQGMGSGNQPQHF. CDR3 in DNA: TGCGCCAGCAGCCAAGGTATGGGTTCAGGGAATCAGCCCCAGCATTTT.

A few counts support this clone. The V and J genes are TRBV27 and TRBJ1-6; D unclear. The ends were cut back, 10 bases at V and 2 bases at J, with 15 bases in the middle. Germline CDR1 and CDR2: MNHEY and SMNVEV (reference sequence). This CDR3 is 15 amino acids long. CDR3 protein: CATKTTGTYNSPLHF. The CDR3 nucleotides read TGTGCCACCAAGACGACCGGGACCTATAATTCACCCCTCCACTTT.

This clone appeared once. V gene TRBV27 combines with J gene TRBJ2-1, with D unclear. V shed 2 bases and J shed 2 bases, with 16 bases lying between them. Germline V lookup: CDR1 MNHEY, CDR2 SMNVEV (reference sequence). The CDR3 runs 17 residues. The CDR3 loop is CASSLPPTRLPYNEQFF. The CDR3 coding sequence is TGTGCCAGCAGTTTACCCCCTACTCGACTGCCCTACAATGAGCAGTTCTTC.

The chain couples TRBV29-1 to TRBJ1-2; D remains unclear. V lost 1 base, J lost 3 bases, and 6 bases lay in between. The CDR3 sequence is 12 residues long. CDR1 SQVTM and CDR2 ANQGSEA come from the germline V gene. The CDR3 coding sequence is TGCAGCGTTGAAGCAGCAGACTATGGCTACACCTTC. The encoded protein is CSVEAADYGYTF.

This chain links TRBV7-9 with TRBJ1-1; TRBD1 aligns across 8 bases. Looked up from germline, CDR1 is SEHNR and CDR2 is FQNEAQ (reference sequence). The CDR3 spans 15 residues. Trimming took 6 bases from V and 4 from J; bases not matched to a gene: 10. The CDR3 coding sequence is TGTGCCAGCAGGTTGGGACAGGCGTTTTCCACTGAAGCTTTCTTT. Translation gives CASRLGQAFSTEAFF.

This clone was seen just once. The CDR3 reads CASSSGPSYNSPLHF. The CDR3 nucleotides read TGTGCCAGCAGCTCGGGACCGAGCTATAATTCACCCCTCCACTTT. This sequence joins TRBV6-5 and TRBJ1-6, with a possible D match to TRBD1 (5 bases). V was clipped by 6 bases and J by 3 bases, with 12 bases between them. Germline CDR1 reads MNHEY; CDR2 reads SVGAGI. CDR3 length: 15 residues.

This clone was seen only a few times. The chain employs TRBV7-9 and TRBJ2-3; 8 bases align to TRBD2. Trimming at V came to 6 bases and at J to 9 bases, leaving 14 bases not matched to a gene. The germline V gene encodes CDR1 SEHNR and CDR2 FQNEAQ (reference sequence). The CDR3 is made up of 15 amino acids. The CDR3 protein is CASSYGTSRSQTQYF. In DNA, the CDR3 is TGTGCCAGCAGTTACGGGACTAGTCGTTCACAAACGCAGTATTTT.

The chain links TRBV30 to TRBJ1-5, with a tentative D call TRBD1 (6 bases). CDR1 and CDR2 from the germline V gene are GTSNPN and SVGIG (reference sequence). V lost 0 bases, J lost 4 bases, and 13 bases lay in between. This CDR3 has 15 amino acids. CDR3 sequence: CAWSVGASTNQPQHF. The CDR3 nucleotides are TGTGCCTGGAGTGTGGGGGCGAGTACAAATCAGCCCCAGCATTTT.

This chain uses TRBV9 with TRBJ2-2; 7 bases are a match to TRBD1. The CDR3 is 15 amino acids. Germline CDR1 reads SGDLS; CDR2 reads YYNGEE. With V trimmed by 4 bases and J by 5 bases, 8 bases remained unmatched. In DNA form, the CDR3 reads TGTGCCAGCAGCTCGGGGACAGCCGGGACCGGGGAGCTGTTTTTT. This sequence encodes CASSSGTAGTGELFF.